This TCR beta chain was sequenced for a study of cytomegalovirus exposure and HLA in healthy donors. The CDR3 is made up of 14 amino acids. The germline gives CDR1 MNHEY, CDR2 SVGAGI. The trim removed 5 bases at V and 7 bases at J, leaving 10 bases unmatched. The study ran its PCR with 60 Vbeta and 13 Jbeta primers. TCRdb's table, derived via immunoSEQ multiplex PCR, lists solely in-frame clones and lacks some. The sample shows approximately 74,000 clones, about 79% of them seen only once. In the case of this clone: Its antigen remains unidentified.

Regarding the study as a whole: Sequencing probably produced one cluster of sequence variants that were highly shared. Common viral pathogens (according to a later analysis) appeared linked to several of the most significant clusters.

This clonotype was obtained from a man in his sixties in good health and CMV-seropositive. V and J are TRBV6-5 and TRBJ2-5; 7 bases match TRBD2. The specimen sequenced was PBMCs. The CDR3 DNA follows: TGTGCCAGCAGTCCTTCTAGCGGCCCGGGGACCCAGTACTTC. Protein sequence: CASSPSSGPGTQYF.